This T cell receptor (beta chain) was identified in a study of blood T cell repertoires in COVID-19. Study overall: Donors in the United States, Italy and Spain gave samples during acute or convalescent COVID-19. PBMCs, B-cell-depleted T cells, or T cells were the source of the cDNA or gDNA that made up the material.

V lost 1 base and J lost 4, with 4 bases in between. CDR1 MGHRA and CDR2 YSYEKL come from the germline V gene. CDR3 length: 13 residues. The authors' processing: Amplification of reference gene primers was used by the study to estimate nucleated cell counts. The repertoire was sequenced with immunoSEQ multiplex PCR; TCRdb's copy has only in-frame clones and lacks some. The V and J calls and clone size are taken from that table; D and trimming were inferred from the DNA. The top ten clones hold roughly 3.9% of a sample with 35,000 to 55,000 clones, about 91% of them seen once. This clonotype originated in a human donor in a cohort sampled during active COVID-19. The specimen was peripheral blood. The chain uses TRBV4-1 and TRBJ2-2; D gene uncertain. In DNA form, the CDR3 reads TGCGCCAGCAGCCAAGTCGGCACCGGGGAGCTGTTTTTT. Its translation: CASSQVGTGELFF.